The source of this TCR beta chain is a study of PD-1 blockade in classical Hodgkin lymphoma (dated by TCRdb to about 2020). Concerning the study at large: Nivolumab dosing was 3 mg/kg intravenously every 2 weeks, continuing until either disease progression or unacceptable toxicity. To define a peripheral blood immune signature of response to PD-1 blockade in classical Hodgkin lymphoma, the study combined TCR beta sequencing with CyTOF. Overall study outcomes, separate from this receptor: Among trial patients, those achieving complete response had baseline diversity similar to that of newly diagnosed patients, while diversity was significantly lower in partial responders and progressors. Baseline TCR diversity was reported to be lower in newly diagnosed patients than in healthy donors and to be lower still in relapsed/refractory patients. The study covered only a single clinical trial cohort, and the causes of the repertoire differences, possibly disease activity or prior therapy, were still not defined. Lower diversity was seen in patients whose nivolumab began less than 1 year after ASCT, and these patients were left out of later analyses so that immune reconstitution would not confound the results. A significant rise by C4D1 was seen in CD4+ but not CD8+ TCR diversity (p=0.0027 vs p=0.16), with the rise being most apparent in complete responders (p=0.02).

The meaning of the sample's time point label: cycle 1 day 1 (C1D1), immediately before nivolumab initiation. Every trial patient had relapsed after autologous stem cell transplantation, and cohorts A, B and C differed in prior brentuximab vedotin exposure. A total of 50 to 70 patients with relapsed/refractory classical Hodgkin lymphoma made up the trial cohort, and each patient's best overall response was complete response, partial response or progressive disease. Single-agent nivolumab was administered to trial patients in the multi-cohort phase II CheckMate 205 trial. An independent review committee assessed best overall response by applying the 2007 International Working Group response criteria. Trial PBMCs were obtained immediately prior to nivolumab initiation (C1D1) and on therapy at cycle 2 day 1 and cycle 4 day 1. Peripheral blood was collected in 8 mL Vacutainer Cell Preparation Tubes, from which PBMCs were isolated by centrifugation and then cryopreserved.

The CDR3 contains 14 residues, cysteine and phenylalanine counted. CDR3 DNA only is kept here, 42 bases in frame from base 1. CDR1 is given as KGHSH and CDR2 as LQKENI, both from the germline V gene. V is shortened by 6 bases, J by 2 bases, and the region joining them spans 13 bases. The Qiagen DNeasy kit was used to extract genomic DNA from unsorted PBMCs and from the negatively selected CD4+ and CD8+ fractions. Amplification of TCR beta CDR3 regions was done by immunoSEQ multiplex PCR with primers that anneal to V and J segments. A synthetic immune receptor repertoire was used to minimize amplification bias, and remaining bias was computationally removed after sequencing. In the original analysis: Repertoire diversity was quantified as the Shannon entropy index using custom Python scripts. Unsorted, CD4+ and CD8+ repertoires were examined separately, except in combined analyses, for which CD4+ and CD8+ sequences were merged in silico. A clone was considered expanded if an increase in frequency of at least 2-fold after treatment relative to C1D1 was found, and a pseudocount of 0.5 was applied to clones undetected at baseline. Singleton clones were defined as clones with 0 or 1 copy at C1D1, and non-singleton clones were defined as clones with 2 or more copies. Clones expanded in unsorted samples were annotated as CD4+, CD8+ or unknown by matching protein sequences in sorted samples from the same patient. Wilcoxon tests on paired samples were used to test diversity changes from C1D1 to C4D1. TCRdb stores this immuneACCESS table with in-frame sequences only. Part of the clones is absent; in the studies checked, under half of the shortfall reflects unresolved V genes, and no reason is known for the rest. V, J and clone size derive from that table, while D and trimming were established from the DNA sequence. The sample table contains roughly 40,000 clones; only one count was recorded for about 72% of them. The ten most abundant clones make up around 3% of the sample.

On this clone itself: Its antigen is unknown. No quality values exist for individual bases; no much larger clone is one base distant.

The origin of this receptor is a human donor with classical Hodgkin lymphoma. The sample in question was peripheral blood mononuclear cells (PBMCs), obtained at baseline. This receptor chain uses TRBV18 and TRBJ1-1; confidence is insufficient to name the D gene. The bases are TGTGCCAGCTCCGGGTGGAGGGAAAACACTGAAGCTTTCTTT. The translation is CASSGWRENTEAFF.